The clone carrying this T cell receptor beta chain turned up a few times. Antigen specificity is unknown. A second PCR, run for about 7 to 11 cycles, used a sample-barcoded 5' primer plus a J-beta primer mix. TCRdb re-called the 5' RACE reads with MiXCR, one entry per CDR3 protein. The data contain fewer than 800,000 distinct CDR3 sequences, around a quarter of them seen just once; the ten biggest clones take up under 9.5%. This sample is part of a study of blood T cells in healthy people across ages. Study-wide results and limits: Getting older went along with TCR beta diversity per million T cells dropping roughly linearly.

Trimming left V 3 bases short and J 2 bases short, with 10 bases between. CDR3 length: 14 residues. Germline CDR1 is KGHSH and CDR2 is LQKENI. Donors ranged from about 6 to 95 years old and were healthy Caucasians in Russia. The same sample was also studied in work on T cells of mothers and their children. From that second work: The second PCR's M1S primer added sample barcodes and 2-4 random nucleotides. Unrelated mother-child pairs always had slightly, but never significantly, lower normalized overlap than related pairs.

V usage is TRBV18 and J usage is TRBJ2-5; TRBD2 is a possible D gene (5 bases). Sequences were obtained from blood. The sequence was collected from a boy between 10 and 17 years old in good health. Here the CDR3 reads CASSPSAEQETQYF. CDR3 DNA: TGTGCCAGCTCACCGTCAGCGGAGCAAGAGACCCAGTACTTC. Full variable domain (rest looked up from reference TRBV18 and TRBJ2-5): NAGVMQNPRHLVRRRGQEARLRCSPMKGHSHVYWYRQLPEEGLKFMVYLQKENIIDESGMPKERFSAEFPKEGPSILRIQQVVRGDSAAYFCASSPSAEQETQYFGPGTRLLVL.